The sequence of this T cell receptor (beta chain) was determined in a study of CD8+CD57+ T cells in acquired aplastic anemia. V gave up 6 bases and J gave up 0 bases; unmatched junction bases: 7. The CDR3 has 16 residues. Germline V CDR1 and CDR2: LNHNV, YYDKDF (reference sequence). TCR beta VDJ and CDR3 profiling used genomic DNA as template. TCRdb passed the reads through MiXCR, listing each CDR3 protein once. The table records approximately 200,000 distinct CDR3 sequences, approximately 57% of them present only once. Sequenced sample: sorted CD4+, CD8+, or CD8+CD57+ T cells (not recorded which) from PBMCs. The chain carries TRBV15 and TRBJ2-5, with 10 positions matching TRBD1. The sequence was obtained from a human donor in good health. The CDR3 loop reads CATRSPGQGYQETQYF. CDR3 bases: TGTGCCACCAGATCGCCGGGACAGGGGTACCAAGAGACCCAGTACTTC. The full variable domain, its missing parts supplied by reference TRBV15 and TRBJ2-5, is DAMVIQNPRYQVTQFGKPVTLSCSQTLNHNVMYWYQQKSSQAPKLLFHYYDKDFNNEADTPDNFQSRRPNTSFCFLDIRSPGLGDTAMYLCATRSPGQGYQETQYFGPGTRLLVL.